The 6 T cell receptor beta chains reported below all come from one sample, sequenced in a study of T cells in Graves' hyperthyroidism and ophthalmopathy. RNA transcripts were the template for amplifying TCR beta CDR3 regions. The study used the HTBI primer set for a first-round RT-PCR of the TCR CDR3. MiXCR, applied by TCRdb to the multiplex PCR reads, yields one record per CDR3 protein. The table has under 700,000 distinct CDR3 sequences, roughly a sixth seen once. The sample was blood. The source of these receptors is a woman between 18 and 29 years old with Graves' hyperthyroidism.

This clonotype occurred a few times. In DNA, the CDR3 is TGTGCCACCAGCGGGGACTCTTCCCTCGGCGCCGAAAAACTGTTTTTT. This encodes CATSGDSSLGAEKLFF. The chain has TRBV15 and TRBJ1-4; TRBD1 might be the D (5 bases). The CDR3 loop spans 16 amino acids. V lost 5 bases and J 8 bases, leaving 21 bases between the germline ends. The germline gives CDR1 LNHNV, CDR2 YYDKDF (reference sequence).

This clonotype was recorded only once. A much larger clonotype is one base distant, so this may be a read error. This chain links TRBV20-1 with TRBJ2-3; D is undetermined. Germline V CDR1 and CDR2: DFQATT, SNEGSKA (reference sequence). The CDR3 runs to 11 residues. The CDR3 loop is CSARPRDPQYF. CDR3 DNA sequence: TGCAGTGCTAGGCCGAGAGATCCGCAGTATTTT.

The CDR3 loop reads CASPYNEQFF. The CDR3, as DNA: TGTGCCAGTCCTTACAATGAGCAGTTCTTC. V is TRBV19 and J is TRBJ2-1; D call uncertain. CDR1 is LNHDA, CDR2 SQIVND, per germline (reference sequence). Trimming cost V 8 bases and J 4 bases, with 3 bases left between them. The length of the CDR3 is 10 residues.

This chain uses TRBV19 with TRBJ2-7, with 7 nucleotides matching TRBD1. The CDR3 spans 14 residues. Germline loops: CDR1 LNHDA, CDR2 SQIVND (reference sequence). Trimming cost V 4 bases and J 0 bases; bases outside gene matches: 3. CDR3 DNA: TGTGCCAGTAGTACTACAGGGGTCTCCTACGAGCAGTACTTC. This encodes CASSTTGVSYEQYF.

The chain couples TRBV6-1 to TRBJ1-2, with TRBD1 identical over 10 bases. This CDR3 has 14 amino acids. J lost 5 bases, V lost 6 bases, and 6 bases had no gene match. CDR1 is MNHNS and CDR2 is SASEGT in the germline V gene. The CDR3: CASRTGGGSYGYTF. CDR3 DNA: TGTGCCAGCAGGACAGGGGGCGGATCATATGGCTACACCTTC.

This clonotype has ten or more counts. The chain is built from TRBV10-2 and TRBJ2-1; TRBD2 matches 11 bases. The CDR3 runs to 17 residues. V dropped 2 bases and J dropped 7; count of bases not matched to a gene: 10. The germline CDR1 and CDR2 sequences are WSHSY and SAAADI. For the CDR3, the DNA is TGCGCCAGCAGTGAGACTAGCGGGGGCCGGGGAGTGAATGAGCAGTTCTTC. Protein: CASSETSGGRGVNEQFF.